The sample holds one count of the clone carrying this TCR beta chain. Antigen: not known. The source of the sample is a study of graft-versus-host responses after intestinal transplantation. Repertoires were generated with immunoSEQ multiplex PCR, while TCRdb's copy carries only in-frame clones and drops some. Of more than 65,000 clones detected, 70% to 90% appear once; the ten largest clones hold under 0.4%. The CDR3 has 10 residues. Between the trimmed V and J ends, which lost 6 bases and 6 bases, there was a span of 6 bases. CDR1 WNHNN and CDR2 SYGVQD come from the germline V gene (reference sequence).

The sequencing used unstimulated CD4+ T cells sorted from spleen or lymph node cells, collected before intestinal transplant. This receptor was identified in a human donor who received an intestinal transplant. The chain couples TRBV10-1 to TRBJ2-7; D ambiguous. The CDR3 spells CASRQFEQYF. CDR3 sequence (DNA): TGCGCCAGCAGACAGTTCGAGCAGTACTTC.